These T cell receptor beta chains were read from a single sample in a study of CXCR3-negative and CXCR3-positive naive CD8 T cells. For each CDR3 protein, TCRdb gives one entry from its re-call of the 5' RACE reads, without DNA. The sample includes more than 45,000 distinct CDR3 sequences. Material for sequencing was memory CD8+ T cells from blood. Source of these receptors: a human donor in good health. Some clones in this sample may be carry-over from other donors' samples. Both conserved end residues are part of each CDR3. A clone size is listed for some rows: how often the clone was seen (once, few, many), or a class if it is expanded.

TRBV27	13	NA	TRBJ2-2	CASSFGNTGELFF
TRBV6-2/TRBV6-3	13	NA	TRBJ1-1	CASSYVANTEAFF
TRBV10-1	13	NA	TRBJ1-1	CASSESGNTEAFF
TRBV29-1	14	NA	TRBJ1-1	CSVANPYGSTEAFF
TRBV29-1	16	NA	TRBJ2-5	CSGAGGLLDLEETQYF
TRBV20-1	13	NA	TRBJ1-1	CSAGSGRDTEAFF
TRBV20-1	14	medium-sized	TRBJ2-7	CSVRGGQDSYEQYF
TRBV4-3	15	NA	TRBJ2-2	CASSPTDSYTGELFF
TRBV10-3	15	NA	TRBJ2-3	CAISEPAGSGDTQYF
TRBV11-2	13	NA	TRBJ1-1	CASSFVLNTEAFF
TRBV12-2	18	NA	TRBJ2-7	CASRLYSSRDRRLVEQYF
TRBV7-9	14	NA	TRBJ2-4	CASSLGGGGNIQYF
TRBV27	13	NA	TRBJ2-3	CASSLGGTDTQYF
TRBV20-1	13	NA	TRBJ1-1	CSARDRADTEAFF
TRBV3-1	14	NA	TRBJ2-5	CASSQTGGSETQYF
TRBV6-2/TRBV6-3	13	NA	TRBJ2-2	CASSTRDTGELFF
TRBV10-2	16	NA	TRBJ2-1	CASSESGRGNYNEQFF
TRBV6-1	15	NA	TRBJ2-2	CASSADPESTGELFF
TRBV18	15	NA	TRBJ1-1	CASSRLDTLNTEAFF
TRBV29-1	13	NA	TRBJ2-7	CSVRPPENYEQYF
TRBV7-9	12	NA	TRBJ2-1	CASSLRFDEQFF
TRBV2	18	NA	TRBJ2-5	CASSEVAVLGDSAETQYF
TRBV28	16	NA	TRBJ2-4	CASSWGTVVAKNIQYF
TRBV12-3/TRBV12-4	14	NA	TRBJ1-5	CASSSGQGGQPQHF
TRBV9	14	NA	TRBJ2-1	CASSGDREYNEQFF
TRBV19	13	NA	TRBJ1-1	CASSLWDSGVAFF
TRBV28	14	NA	TRBJ1-5	CASSLGTVNQPQHF